The entry that follows covers one T cell receptor beta chain sequence. RNA totalling roughly 0.5 to 1 ug underwent reverse transcription with random hexamers. Across 54 Vbeta and 13 Jbeta, TCR beta CDR3 was amplified with immunoSEQ multiplex PCR. TCRdb reanalysed the immunoSEQ multiplex PCR reads using MiXCR and keeps one entry per CDR3 protein. The data hold 330,000 or so distinct CDR3 sequences, with 65% to 90% observed a single time. CDR3 length: 13 amino acids. With 6 bases clipped from V and 6 bases from J, the junction kept 3 bases outside the gene matches. The V gene's germline CDR1 is MNHNY and CDR2 SVGAGI (reference sequence). The source of the sample is a study of CD8 T cells in Susac syndrome. Relapsing-remitting disease, either stable or active, was present in the multiple sclerosis controls, who were treatment-naive patients.

The TCR was taken from a human donor with multiple sclerosis. Sequencing used CD8+ T cells from PBMCs. This chain uses TRBV6-6 with TRBJ2-1; 9 nucleotides line up with TRBD2. Here the CDR3 DNA reads TGTGCCAGCAGGGTAGCGGGAGTCAATGAGCAGTTCTTC. This encodes CASRVAGVNEQFF.